This T cell receptor (beta chain) was sequenced for a study of beta chain features in type 1 diabetes. On the study more broadly: No patient-donor differences in age, gender, total cells or subset yield.

General study findings and limits: A moderate, significant TCRB CDR3 shortening appeared in type 1 diabetes across four CD4+ subsets.

Expressed TCRB transcripts were sequenced, since all the RNA that had been isolated was reverse transcribed. Data came from immunoSEQ multiplex PCR; TCRdb stores just in-frame clones and leaves some out. The table lists some 150,000 clones, about 12% of them singletons. Of note for this clone: As yet, its antigen is unknown.

CDR3 length equals 12 residues. The V and J ends lost 4 bases and 1 base respectively, with 5 bases between them. In germline, CDR1 is GTSNPN, CDR2 SVGIG (reference sequence). Sequencing input: central memory CD4+ T cells from blood. V usage is TRBV30 and J usage is TRBJ2-4; D unclear. This clonotype was sampled from a man younger than 30 with type 1 diabetes. The CDR3 protein is CAWKGAKNIQYF. CDR3 DNA sequence: TGTGCCTGGAAAGGGGCCAAAAACATTCAGTACTTC.